The present T cell receptor (beta chain) was sequenced within a study of regulatory T cells. Patients, 2 to 39 years old, had expanded memory T-cell proportions. Primers: 52 TRBV forward and 13 TRBJ reverse. Libraries were prepared by immunoSEQ multiplex PCR; TCRdb keeps only in-frame clonotypes and omits some of them. The profile covers about 17,000 clones, with more than 90% appearing a single time and 30% to 40% taken by the ten largest. V lost 1 base and J 2 bases, leaving 17 bases between the germline ends. This CDR3 is built from 18 residues. From germline, CDR1 is LNHDA and CDR2 SQIVND (reference sequence).

This chain uses TRBV19 with TRBJ2-2; maybe TRBD2 (5 bases). The sequencing sample was made of CD8+ T cells sorted from blood. The sequence derives from a person aged 18-30 years with CD3G deficiency. The CDR3 sequence is CASSIGPPGGLNTGELFF. In nucleotides, the CDR3 is TGTGCCAGTAGTATAGGCCCGCCCGGTGGACTCAACACCGGGGAGCTGTTTTTT.